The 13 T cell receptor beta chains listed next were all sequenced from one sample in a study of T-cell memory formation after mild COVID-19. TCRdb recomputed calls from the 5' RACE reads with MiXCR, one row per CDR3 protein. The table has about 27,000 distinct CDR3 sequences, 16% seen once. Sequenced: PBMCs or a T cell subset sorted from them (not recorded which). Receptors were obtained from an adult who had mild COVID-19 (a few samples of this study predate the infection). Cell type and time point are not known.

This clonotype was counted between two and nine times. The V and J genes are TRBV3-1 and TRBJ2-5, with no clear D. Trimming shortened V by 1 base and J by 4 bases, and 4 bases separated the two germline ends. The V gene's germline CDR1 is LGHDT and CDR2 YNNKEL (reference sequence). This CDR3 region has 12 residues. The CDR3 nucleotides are TGTGCCAGCAGCCAAGGGGGAGAGACCCAGTACTTC. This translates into CASSQGGETQYF.

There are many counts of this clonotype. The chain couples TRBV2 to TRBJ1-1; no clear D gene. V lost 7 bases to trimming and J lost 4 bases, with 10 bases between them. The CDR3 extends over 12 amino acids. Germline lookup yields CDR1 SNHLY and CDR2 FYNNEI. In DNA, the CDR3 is TGTGCCAGCAATAAGGGAGGCACTGAAGCTTTCTTT. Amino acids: CASNKGGTEAFF.

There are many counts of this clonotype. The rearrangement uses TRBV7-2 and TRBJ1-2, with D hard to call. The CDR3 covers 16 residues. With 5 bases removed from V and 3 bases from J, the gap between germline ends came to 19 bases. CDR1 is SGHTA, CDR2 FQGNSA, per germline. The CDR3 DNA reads TGTGCCAGCAGCCCAGGACTTCAGGCGCGGTACTATGGCTACACCTTC. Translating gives CASSPGLQARYYGYTF.

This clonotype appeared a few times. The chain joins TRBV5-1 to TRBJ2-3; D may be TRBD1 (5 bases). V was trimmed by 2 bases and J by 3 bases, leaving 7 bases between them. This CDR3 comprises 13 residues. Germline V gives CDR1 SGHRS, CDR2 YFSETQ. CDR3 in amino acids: CASSFGHTDTQYF. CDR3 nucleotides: TGCGCCAGCAGCTTTGGACATACAGATACGCAGTATTTT.

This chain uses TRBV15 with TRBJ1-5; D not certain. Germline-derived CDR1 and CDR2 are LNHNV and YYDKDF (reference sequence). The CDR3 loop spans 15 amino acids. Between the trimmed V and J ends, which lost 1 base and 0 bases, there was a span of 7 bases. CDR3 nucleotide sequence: TGTGCCACCAGCAGAGGGAGTGATAGCAATCAGCCCCAGCATTTT. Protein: CATSRGSDSNQPQHF.

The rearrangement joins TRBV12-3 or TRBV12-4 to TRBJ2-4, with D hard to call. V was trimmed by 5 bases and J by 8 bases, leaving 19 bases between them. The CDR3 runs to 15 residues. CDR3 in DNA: TGTGCCAGCAGTGGAGTGGAGCAGGACCGCGACATTCAGTACTTC. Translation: CASSGVEQDRDIQYF.

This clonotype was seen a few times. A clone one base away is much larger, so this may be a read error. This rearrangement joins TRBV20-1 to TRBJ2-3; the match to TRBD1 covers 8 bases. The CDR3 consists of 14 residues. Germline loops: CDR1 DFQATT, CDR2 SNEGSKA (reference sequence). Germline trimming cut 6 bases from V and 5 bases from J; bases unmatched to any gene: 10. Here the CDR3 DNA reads TGCAGTGCCACGAGACAGGGGAGGCGAGATACGCAGTATTTT. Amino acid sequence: CSATRQGRRDTQYF.

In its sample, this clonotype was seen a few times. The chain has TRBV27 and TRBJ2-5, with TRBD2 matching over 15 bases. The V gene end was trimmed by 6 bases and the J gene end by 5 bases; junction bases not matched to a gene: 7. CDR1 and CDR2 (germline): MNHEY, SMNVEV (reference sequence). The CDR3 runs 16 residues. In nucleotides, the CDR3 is TGTGCCAGCAGCGGGACTAGCGGGAGGTCATGGGAGACCCAGTACTTC. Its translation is CASSGTSGRSWETQYF.

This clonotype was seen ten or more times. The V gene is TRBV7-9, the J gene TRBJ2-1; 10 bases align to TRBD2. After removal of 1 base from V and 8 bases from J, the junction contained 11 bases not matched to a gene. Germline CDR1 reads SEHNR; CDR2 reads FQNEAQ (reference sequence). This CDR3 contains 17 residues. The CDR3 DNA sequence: TGTGCCAGCAGCTTAGGGGCTAGCGGGGGCGCCGGGGATGAGCAGTTCTTC. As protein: CASSLGASGGAGDEQFF.

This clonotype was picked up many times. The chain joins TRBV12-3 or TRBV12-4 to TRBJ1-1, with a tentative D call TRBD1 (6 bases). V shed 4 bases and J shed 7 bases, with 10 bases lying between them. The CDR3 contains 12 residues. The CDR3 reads CASSSGAGEAFF. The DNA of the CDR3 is TGTGCCAGCAGTTCGGGGGCAGGTGAAGCTTTCTTT.

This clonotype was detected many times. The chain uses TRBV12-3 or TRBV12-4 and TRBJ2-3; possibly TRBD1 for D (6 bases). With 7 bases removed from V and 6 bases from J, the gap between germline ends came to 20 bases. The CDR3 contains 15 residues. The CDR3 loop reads CASTRRTARGDTQYF. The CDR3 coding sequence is TGTGCCAGCACCCGACGGACTGCGAGGGGGGATACGCAGTATTTT.

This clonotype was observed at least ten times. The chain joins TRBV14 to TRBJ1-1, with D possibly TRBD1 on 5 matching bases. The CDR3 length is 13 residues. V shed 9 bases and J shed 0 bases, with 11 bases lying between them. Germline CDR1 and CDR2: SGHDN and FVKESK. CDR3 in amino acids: CASARALNTEAFF. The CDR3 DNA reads TGTGCCAGTGCCAGGGCCCTGAACACTGAAGCTTTCTTT.

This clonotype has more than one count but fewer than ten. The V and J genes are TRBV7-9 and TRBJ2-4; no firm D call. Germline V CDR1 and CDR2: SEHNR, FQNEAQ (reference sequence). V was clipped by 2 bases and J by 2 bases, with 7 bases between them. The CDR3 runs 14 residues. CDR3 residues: CASSLSPPKNIQYF. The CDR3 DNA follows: TGTGCCAGCAGCTTATCCCCGCCCAAAAACATTCAGTACTTC.